Below, one TCR beta chain is given with its context. As yet, its antigen is unknown. The table came from immunoSEQ multiplex PCR; TCRdb's copy has only in-frame clones and leaves some out. The repertoire holds about 50,000 clones, with nearly 95% as singletons. This entry comes from a study of OX40 agonist ivuxolimab in advanced cancers. Study background: Melanoma, hepatocellular carcinoma, head and neck or renal cell cancer occurred in dose-escalation patients.

The germline V gene encodes CDR1 SGHTS and CDR2 YDEGEE. This CDR3 region has 14 residues. V shed 2 bases and J shed 2 bases, with 7 bases lying between them. Study-level results: Expanded clones tended on average to be more numerous among CD8+ T cells than CD4+. At 0.1-3.0 mg/kg, partial responders had clonal expansion among the lowest observed.

Sample: CD4+ or CD8+ T cells sorted from blood, taken in a trial of the OX40 agonist ivuxolimab. This chain connects TRBV5-8 to TRBJ2-2, with D possibly TRBD2 on 5 matching bases. The TCR sequence derives from an adult with an advanced solid tumor such as melanoma, head and neck, liver or kidney cancer. The DNA for the CDR3 is TGTGCCAGCAGCTTCGGGGATAACACCGGGGAGCTGTTTTTT. This translates into CASSFGDNTGELFF.